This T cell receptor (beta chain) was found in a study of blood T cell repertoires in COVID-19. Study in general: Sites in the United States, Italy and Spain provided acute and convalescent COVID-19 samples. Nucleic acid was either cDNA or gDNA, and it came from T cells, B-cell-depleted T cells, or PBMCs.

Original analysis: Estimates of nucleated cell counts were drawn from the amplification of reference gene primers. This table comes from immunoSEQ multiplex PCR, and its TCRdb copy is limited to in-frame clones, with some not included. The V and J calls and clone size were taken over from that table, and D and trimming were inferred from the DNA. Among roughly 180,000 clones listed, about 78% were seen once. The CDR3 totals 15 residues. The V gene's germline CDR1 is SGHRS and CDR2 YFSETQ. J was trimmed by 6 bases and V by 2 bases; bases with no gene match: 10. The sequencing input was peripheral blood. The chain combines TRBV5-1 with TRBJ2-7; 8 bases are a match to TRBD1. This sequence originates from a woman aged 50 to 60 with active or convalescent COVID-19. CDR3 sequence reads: CASSFTQGAPAEQYF. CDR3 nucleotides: TGCGCCAGCAGCTTTACTCAGGGGGCGCCGGCCGAGCAGTACTTC.